This T cell receptor (beta chain) was captured by sequencing in a study of CD8 T cells in Susac syndrome. At the level of the study: At the time their blood was drawn, patients with Susac syndrome were either therapy-naive, on corticosteroids (with some of them also receiving intravenous immunoglobulin), or on intravenous immunoglobulin alone. Whole-study results and caveats: There were approximately 15 Susac-specific public clones in total CD8+ repertoires and five or six in CD8+ TEMRA repertoires.

Random hexamers were used to reverse transcribe the RNA input (about 0.5 to 1 ug). Amplification of TCR beta CDR3 by immunoSEQ multiplex PCR spanned 54 Vbeta and 13 Jbeta. TCRdb analysed the immunoSEQ multiplex PCR reads with MiXCR anew, one entry per CDR3 protein. The sample records 100,000 to 110,000 distinct CDR3 sequences, roughly 96% being singletons. Remarks on this clonotype: Its antigen is still unknown.

Germline values: CDR1 SQVTM, CDR2 ANQGSEA. The CDR3 extends over 13 amino acids. Trimming removed 4 bases at V and 2 bases at J, with 10 bases between. The TCR sequence derives from a human donor with Susac syndrome. This chain connects TRBV29-1 to TRBJ2-3; D might be TRBD2 (6 bases). Sequenced: CD8+ T cells from PBMCs. DNA for the CDR3: TGCAGCGTTGGCGGGGTCCTCACAGATACGCAGTATTTT. Translation gives CSVGGVLTDTQYF.